The present T cell receptor (beta chain) was sequenced within a study of identical twins. Study results and caveats: Alpha sequences out of frame and shared by twins had excess low generation probability.

The germline CDR1 and CDR2 sequences are LNHNV and YYDKDF (reference sequence). The CDR3 covers 15 residues. The germline V and J ends were trimmed by 1 base and 0 bases, with 7 bases remaining between them. MiXCR, applied by TCRdb to the 5' RACE reads, yields one record per CDR3 protein. The repertoire holds more than 600,000 distinct CDR3 sequences, roughly 18% seen once, with roughly 14% in the top ten. This clonotype turned up a few times. Antigen unknown. The same sample was also used in a study of T cells expressing NK-cell markers. According to that study: Among the experiments, several used an anti-gamma-delta TCR antibody to restrict sorting to alpha-beta TCR T cells.

Sequenced sample: PBMCs. The chain uses TRBV15 and TRBJ2-1; D not resolved. This receptor was identified in a woman under 30 in good health. The CDR3 region has the DNA TGTGCCACCAGCAGAGGAGTGAGCTCCTACAATGAGCAGTTCTTC. Amino acid sequence: CATSRGVSSYNEQFF.